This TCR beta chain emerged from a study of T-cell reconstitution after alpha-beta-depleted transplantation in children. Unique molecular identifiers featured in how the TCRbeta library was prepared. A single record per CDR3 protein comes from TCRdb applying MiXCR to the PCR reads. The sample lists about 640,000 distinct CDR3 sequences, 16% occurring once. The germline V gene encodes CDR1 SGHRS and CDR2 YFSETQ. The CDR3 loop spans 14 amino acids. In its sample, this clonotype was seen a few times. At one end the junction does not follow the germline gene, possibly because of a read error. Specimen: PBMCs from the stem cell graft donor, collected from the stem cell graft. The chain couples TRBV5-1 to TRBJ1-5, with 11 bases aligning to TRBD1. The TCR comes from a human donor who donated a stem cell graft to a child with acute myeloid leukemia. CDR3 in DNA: TGTGCCAGCAGTTGGGGACAGGGGGGTCAGCCCCAGCATTTT. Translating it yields CASSWGQGGQPQHF.